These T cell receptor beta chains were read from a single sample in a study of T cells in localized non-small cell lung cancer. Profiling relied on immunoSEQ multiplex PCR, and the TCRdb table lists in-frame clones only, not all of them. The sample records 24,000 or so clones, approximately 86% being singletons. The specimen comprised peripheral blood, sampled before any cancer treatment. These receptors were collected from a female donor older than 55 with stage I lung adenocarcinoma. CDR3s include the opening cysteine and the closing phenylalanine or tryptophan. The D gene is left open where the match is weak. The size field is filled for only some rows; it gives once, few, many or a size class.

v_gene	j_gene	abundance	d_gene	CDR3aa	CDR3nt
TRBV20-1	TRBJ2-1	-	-	CSAGFQFF	TGCAGTGCTGGGTTCCAGTTCTTC
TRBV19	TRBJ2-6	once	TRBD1	CASSVLTGVALSGANVLTF	TGTGCCAGTAGTGTCCTGACAGGGGTAGCCCTCTCTGGGGCCAACGTCCTGACTTTC
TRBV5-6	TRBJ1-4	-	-	CASSLVTDTEKLFF	TGTGCCAGCAGCTTGGTAACTGACACCGAAAAACTGTTTTTT
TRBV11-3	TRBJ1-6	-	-	CASSLEGDSPLHF	TGTGCCAGCAGCTTAGAAGGGGATTCACCCCTCCACTTT
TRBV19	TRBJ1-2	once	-	CASHLKGRGYTF	TGTGCCAGTCACCTAAAGGGGCGAGGCTACACCTTC
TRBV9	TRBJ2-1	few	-	CASSLLDLFNEQFF	TGTGCCAGCAGCCTCCTAGATTTGTTCAATGAGCAGTTCTTC
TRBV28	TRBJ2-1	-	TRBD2	CASSRGGSLNEQFF	TGTGCCAGCAGTAGGGGCGGGAGTCTCAATGAGCAGTTCTTC
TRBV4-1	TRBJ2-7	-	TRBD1	CASSLGQGAYEQYF	TGCGCCAGCAGCCTAGGACAGGGGGCTTACGAGCAGTACTTC
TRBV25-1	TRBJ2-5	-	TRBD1	CASSAGGTQYF	TGTGCCAGCAGTGCAGGGGGGACCCAGTACTTC
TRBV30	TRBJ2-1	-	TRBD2	CAGNRRLAGLNEQFF	TGTGCCGGCAACAGGAGACTAGCGGGACTAAATGAGCAGTTCTTC
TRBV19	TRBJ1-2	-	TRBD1	CASNAGTANYGYTF	TGTGCCAGTAACGCCGGGACAGCTAACTATGGCTACACCTTC
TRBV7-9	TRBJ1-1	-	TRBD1	CASSSGAGTAAGGTEAFF	TGTGCCAGCAGCTCAGGGGCTGGGACAGCAGCGGGAGGCACTGAAGCTTTCTTT
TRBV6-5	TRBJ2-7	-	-	CASRPQVTGTYEQYF	TGTGCCAGCAGGCCACAAGTAACCGGGACCTACGAGCAGTACTTC
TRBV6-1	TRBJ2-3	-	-	CASSVWAAGRTDTQYF	TGTGCCAGCAGTGTATGGGCTGCCGGACGCACAGATACGCAGTATTTT
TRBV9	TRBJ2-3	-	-	CASSVTPGRGGPTDTQYF	TGTGCCAGCAGCGTAACCCCAGGGAGGGGGGGTCCCACAGATACGCAGTATTTT
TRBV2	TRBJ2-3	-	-	CASSKDTGISTDTQYF	TGTGCCAGCAGTAAGGATACGGGGATTAGCACAGATACGCAGTATTTT
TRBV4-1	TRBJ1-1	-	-	CASSHFTPPGPKYTEAFF	TGCGCCAGCAGCCACTTCACCCCACCGGGACCTAAATACACTGAAGCTTTCTTT
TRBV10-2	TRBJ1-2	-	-	CASSDGGRGGYTF	TGCGCCAGCAGTGACGGGGGGCGGGGAGGCTACACCTTC
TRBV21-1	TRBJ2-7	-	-	CASSANRGPYEQYF	TGTGCCAGCAGCGCCAACAGGGGGCCGTACGAGCAGTACTTC